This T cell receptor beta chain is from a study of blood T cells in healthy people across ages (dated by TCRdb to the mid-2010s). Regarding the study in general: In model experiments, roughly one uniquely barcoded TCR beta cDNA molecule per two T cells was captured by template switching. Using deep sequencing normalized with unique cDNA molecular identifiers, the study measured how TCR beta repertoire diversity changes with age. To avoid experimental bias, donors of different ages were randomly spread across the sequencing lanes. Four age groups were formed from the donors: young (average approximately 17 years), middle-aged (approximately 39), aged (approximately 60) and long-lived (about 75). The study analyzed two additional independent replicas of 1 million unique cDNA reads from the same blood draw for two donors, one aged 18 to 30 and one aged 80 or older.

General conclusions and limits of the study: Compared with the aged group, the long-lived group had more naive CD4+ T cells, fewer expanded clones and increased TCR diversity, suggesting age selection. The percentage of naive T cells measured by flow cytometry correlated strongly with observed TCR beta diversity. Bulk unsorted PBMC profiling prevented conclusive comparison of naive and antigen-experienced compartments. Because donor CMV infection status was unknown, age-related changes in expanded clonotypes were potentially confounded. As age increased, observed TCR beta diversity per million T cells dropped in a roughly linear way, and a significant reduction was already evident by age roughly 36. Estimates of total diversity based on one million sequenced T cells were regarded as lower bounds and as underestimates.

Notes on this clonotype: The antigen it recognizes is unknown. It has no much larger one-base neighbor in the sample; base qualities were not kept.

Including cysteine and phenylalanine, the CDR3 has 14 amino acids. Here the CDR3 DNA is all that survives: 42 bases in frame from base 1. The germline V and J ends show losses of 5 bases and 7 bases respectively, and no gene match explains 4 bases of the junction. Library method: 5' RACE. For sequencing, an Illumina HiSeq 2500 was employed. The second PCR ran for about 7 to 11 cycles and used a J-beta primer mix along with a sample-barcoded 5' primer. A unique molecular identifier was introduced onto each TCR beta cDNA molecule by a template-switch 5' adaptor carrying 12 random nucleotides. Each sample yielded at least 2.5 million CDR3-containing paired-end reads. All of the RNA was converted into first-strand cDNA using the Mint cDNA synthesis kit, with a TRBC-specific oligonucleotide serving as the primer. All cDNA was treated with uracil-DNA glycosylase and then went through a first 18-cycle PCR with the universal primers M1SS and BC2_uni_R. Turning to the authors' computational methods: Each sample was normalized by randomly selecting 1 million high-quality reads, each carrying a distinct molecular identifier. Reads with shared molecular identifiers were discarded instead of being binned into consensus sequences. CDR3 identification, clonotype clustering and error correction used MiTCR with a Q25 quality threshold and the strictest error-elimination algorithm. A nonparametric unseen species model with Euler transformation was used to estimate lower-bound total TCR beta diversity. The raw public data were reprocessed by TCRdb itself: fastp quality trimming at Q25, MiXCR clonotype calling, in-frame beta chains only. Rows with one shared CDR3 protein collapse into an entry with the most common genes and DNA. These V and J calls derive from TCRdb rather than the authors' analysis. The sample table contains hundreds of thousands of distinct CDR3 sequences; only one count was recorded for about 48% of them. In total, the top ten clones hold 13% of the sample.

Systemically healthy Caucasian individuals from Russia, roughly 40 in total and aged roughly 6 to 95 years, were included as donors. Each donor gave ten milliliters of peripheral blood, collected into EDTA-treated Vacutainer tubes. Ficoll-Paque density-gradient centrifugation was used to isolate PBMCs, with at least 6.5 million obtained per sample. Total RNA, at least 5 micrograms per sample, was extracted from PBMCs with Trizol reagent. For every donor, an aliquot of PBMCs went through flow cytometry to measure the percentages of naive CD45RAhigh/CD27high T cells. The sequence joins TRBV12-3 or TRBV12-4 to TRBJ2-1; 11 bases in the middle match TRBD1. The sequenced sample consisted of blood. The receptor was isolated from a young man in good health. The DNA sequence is TGTGCCAGCAGTCGAGGGACAGGGGGTAATGAGCAGTTCTTC. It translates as CASSRGTGGNEQFF.